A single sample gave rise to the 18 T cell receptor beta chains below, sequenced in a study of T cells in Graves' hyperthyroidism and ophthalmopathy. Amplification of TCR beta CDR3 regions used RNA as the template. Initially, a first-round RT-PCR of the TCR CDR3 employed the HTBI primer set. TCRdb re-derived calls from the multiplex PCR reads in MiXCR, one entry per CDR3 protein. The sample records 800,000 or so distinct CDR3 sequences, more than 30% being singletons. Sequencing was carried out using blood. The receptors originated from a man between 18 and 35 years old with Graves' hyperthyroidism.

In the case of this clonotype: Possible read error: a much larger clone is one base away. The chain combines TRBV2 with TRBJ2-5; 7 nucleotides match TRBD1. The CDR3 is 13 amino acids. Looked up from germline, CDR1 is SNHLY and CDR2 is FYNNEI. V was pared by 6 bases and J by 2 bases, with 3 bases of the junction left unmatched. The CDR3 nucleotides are TGTGCCAGCAGCGGGACAGAACAAGAGACCCAGTACTTC. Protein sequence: CASSGTEQETQYF.

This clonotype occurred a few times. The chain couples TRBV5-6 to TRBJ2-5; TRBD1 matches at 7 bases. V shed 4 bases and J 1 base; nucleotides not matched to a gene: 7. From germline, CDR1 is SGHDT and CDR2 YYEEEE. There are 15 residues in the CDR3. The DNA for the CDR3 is TGTGCCAGCAGCGCCACCCGACAGGGCCAAGAGACCCAGTACTTC. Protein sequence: CASSATRQGQETQYF.

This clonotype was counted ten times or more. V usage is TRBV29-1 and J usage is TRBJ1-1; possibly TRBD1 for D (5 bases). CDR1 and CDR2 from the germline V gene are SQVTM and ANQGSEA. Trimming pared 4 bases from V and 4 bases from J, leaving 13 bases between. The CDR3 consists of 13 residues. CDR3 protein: CSVARQSGTEAFF. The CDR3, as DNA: TGCAGCGTTGCCCGACAGTCCGGCACTGAAGCTTTCTTT.

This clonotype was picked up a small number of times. CDR3 DNA sequence: TGCAGTGCTAAGGCGGCCTCCTACGAGCAGTACTTC. The encoded protein is CSAKAASYEQYF. The V gene is TRBV20-1, the J gene TRBJ2-7, with D hard to call. CDR1 is DFQATT, CDR2 SNEGSKA, per germline (reference sequence). This CDR3 has 12 amino acids. The germline V and J ends were trimmed by 4 bases and 0 bases, with 7 bases remaining between them.

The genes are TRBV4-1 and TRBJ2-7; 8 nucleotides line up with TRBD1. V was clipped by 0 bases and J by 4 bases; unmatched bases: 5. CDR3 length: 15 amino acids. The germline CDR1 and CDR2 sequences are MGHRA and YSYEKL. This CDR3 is CASSQEWTGNYEQYF. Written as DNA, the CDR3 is TGCGCCAGCAGCCAAGAGTGGACAGGGAATTACGAGCAGTACTTC.

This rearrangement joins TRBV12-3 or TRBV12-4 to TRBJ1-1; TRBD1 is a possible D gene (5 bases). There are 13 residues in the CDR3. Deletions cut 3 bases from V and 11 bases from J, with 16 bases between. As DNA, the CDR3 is TGTGCCAGCAGTTTGTGGGACGGCGAGACGGCTTTCTTT. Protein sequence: CASSLWDGETAFF.

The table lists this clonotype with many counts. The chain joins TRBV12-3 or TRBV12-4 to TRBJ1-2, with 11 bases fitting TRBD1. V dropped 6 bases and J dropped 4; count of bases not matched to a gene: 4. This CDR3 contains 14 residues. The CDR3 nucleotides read TGTGCCAGCAGGGAGGGACAGGGGGTCTATGGCTACACCTTC. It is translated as CASREGQGVYGYTF.

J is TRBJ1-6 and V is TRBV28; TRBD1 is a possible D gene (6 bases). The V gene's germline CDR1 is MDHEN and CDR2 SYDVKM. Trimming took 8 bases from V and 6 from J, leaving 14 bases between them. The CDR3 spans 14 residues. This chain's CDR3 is CASVTGARNSPLHF. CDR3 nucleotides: TGTGCCAGCGTCACGGGGGCGCGTAATTCACCCCTCCACTTT.

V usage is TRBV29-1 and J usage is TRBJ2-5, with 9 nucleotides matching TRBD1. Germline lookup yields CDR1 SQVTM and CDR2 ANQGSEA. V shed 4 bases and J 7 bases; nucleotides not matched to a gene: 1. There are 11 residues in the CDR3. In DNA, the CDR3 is TGCAGCGTTGGGGGACAGGGGACCCAGTACTTC. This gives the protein CSVGGQGTQYF.

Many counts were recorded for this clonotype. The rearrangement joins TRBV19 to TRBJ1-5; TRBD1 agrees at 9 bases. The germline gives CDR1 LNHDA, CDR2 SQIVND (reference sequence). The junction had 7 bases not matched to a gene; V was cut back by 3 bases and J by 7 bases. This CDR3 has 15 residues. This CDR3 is CASSIPTGGGQPQHF. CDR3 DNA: TGTGCCAGTAGTATCCCTACAGGGGGCGGGCAGCCCCAGCATTTT. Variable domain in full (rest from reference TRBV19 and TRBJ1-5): DGGITQSPKYLFRKEGQNVTLSCEQNLNHDAMYWYRQDPGQGLRLIYYSQIVNDFQKGDIAEGYSVSREKKESFPLTVTSAQKNPTAFYLCASSIPTGGGQPQHFGDGTRLSIL.

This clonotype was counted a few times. The CDR3 region is CASSLADSSYNSPLHF. The CDR3 coding sequence is TGTGCCAGCAGCTTAGCGGACAGCTCCTATAATTCACCCCTCCACTTT. This rearrangement joins TRBV7-9 to TRBJ1-6; the D gene is possibly TRBD1 (6 bases). The length of the CDR3 is 16 residues. Germline assignment: CDR1 SEHNR and CDR2 FQNEAQ (reference sequence). With 0 bases removed from V and 0 bases from J, the gap between germline ends came to 6 bases.

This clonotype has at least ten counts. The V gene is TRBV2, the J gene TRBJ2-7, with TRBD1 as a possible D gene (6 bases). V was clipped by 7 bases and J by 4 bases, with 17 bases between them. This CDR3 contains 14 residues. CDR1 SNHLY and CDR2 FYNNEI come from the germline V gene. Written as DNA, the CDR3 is TGTGCCAGCAATGGACCGGGACACCCATACGAGCAGTACTTC. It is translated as CASNGPGHPYEQYF. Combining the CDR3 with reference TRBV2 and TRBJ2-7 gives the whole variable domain EPEVTQTPSHQVTQMGQEVILRCVPISNHLYFYWYRQILGQKVEFLVSFYNNEISEKSEIFDDQFSVERPDGSNFTLKIRSTKLEDSAMYFCASNGPGHPYEQYFGPGTRLTVT.

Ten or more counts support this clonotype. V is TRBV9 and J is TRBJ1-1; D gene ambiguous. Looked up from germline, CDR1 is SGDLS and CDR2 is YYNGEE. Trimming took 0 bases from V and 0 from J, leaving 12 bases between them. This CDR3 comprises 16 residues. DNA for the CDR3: TGTGCCAGCAGCGTAGGTCACTCCACTGTGAACACTGAAGCTTTCTTT. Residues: CASSVGHSTVNTEAFF.

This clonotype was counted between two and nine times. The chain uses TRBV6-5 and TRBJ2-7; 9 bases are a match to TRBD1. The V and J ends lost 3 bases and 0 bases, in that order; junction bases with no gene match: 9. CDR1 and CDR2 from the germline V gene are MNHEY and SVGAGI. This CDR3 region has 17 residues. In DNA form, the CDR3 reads TGTGCCAGCAGTTATCGTAAAGGACAGGGGAACTCCTACGAGCAGTACTTC. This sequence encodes CASSYRKGQGNSYEQYF.

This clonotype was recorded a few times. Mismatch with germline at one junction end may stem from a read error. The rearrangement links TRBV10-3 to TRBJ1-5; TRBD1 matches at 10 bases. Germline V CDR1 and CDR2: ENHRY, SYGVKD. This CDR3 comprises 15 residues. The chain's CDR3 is CASSGSGTGDQPQHF. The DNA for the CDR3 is TGTGCCAGCAGTGGTTCCGGGACAGGGGATCAGCCCCAGCATTTT.

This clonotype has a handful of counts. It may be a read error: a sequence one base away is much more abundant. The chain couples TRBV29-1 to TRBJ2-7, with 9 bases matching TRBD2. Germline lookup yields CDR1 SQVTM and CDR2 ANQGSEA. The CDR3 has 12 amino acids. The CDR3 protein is CSGTSATYGQYF. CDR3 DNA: TGCAGCGGGACTAGCGCGACCTACGGGCAGTACTTC.

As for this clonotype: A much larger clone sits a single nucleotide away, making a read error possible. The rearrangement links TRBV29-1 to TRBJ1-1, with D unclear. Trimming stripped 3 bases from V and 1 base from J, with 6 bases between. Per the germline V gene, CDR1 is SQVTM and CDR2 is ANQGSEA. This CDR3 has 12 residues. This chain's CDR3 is CSVDKSNTEAFF. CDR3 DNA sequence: TGCAGCGTTGATAAGTCGAACACTGAAGCTTTCTTT. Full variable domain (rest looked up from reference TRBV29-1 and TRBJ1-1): SAVISQKPSRDICQRGTSLTIQCQVDSQVTMMFWYRQQPGQSLTLIATANQGSEATYESGFVIDKFPISRPNLTFSTLTVSNMSPEDSSIYLCSVDKSNTEAFFGQGTRLTVV.

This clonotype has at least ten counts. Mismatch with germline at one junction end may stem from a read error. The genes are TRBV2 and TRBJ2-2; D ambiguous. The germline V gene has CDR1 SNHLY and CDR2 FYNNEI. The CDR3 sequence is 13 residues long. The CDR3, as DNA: TGCGCCAGCAGCTTGTTCGGAACCGGGGAGCTGTTTTTT. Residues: CASSLFGTGELFF.